This section outlines one T cell receptor (beta chain) sequence together with its context. This record belongs to a study of blood T cell repertoires in COVID-19. Whole-study context: Material from acute and convalescent COVID-19 was sourced from the United States, Italy and Spain. Sources were T cells, B-cell-depleted T cells, or PBMCs; the material itself was cDNA or gDNA.

The ends were cut back, 5 bases at V and 8 bases at J, with 12 bases in the middle. The CDR3 extends over 12 amino acids. Original methodology: Amplifying reference gene primers gave estimates of nucleated cell counts. The data were produced by immunoSEQ multiplex PCR, yet TCRdb's version contains in-frame clones alone and is incomplete. From that table come the V and J calls and clone size; the DNA was used to work out D and trimming. Among approximately 70,000 clones listed, about 91% were seen once. This receptor was identified in a woman between 50 and 59 years old with acute or convalescent COVID-19. J is TRBJ1-2 and V is TRBV12-3 or TRBV12-4; D perhaps matches TRBD1 (5 bases). Input material: peripheral blood. CDR3 region: CASSLPGDGYTF. The DNA of the CDR3 is TGTGCCAGCAGTCTTCCGGGGGACGGCTACACCTTC.